This entry lists 29 T cell receptor beta chains sequenced from one sample in a study of OX40 agonist ivuxolimab in advanced cancers. This table comes from immunoSEQ multiplex PCR, and its TCRdb copy is limited to in-frame clones, with some not included. Of roughly 32,000 clones in the sample, 84% were seen once. The sample consisted of CD4+ or CD8+ T cells sorted from blood, taken in a trial of the OX40 agonist ivuxolimab. All receptors derive from an adult with an advanced solid tumor such as melanoma, head and neck, liver or kidney cancer.

Note on this clone: One end of the junction is discordant with germline, which a read error may explain. The chain combines TRBV28 with TRBJ1-1; 7 bases fit TRBD1. Per the germline V gene, CDR1 is MDHEN and CDR2 is SYDVKM. The CDR3 runs to 15 residues. The CDR3 nucleotides read TGTACCAGCAGTTTATGGGCAGGGGGTAAGACTGAAGCTTTCTTT. Amino acid sequence: CTSSLWAGGKTEAFF.

As to this clone: This same CDR3 is encoded by further DNA sequences in the sample. This chain links TRBV30 with TRBJ2-7, with D tentatively TRBD2 (6 bases). The germline CDR1 and CDR2 sequences are GTSNPN and SVGIG (reference sequence). There are 14 residues in the CDR3. Trimming left V 1 base short and J 6 bases short, with 16 bases between. CDR3 residues: CAWSGGVGRGEQYF. The CDR3 nucleotides are TGTGCCTGGAGTGGCGGGGTGGGTCGGGGCGAGCAGTACTTC. The variable domain in full, completed from reference TRBV30 and TRBJ2-7, reads SQTIHQWPATLVQPVGSPLSLECTVEGTSNPNLYWYRQAAGRGLQLLFYSVGIGQISSEVPQNLSASRPQDRQFILSSKKLLLSDSGFYLCAWSGGVGRGEQYFGPGTRLTVT.

V usage is TRBV27 and J usage is TRBJ1-4; 7 bases agree with TRBD1. CDR3 length: 14 amino acids. With 5 bases clipped from V and 3 bases from J, the junction kept 3 bases outside the gene matches. Germline loops: CDR1 MNHEY, CDR2 SMNVEV (reference sequence). The CDR3 is CASSPGGANEKLFF. CDR3 coding DNA: TGTGCCAGCAGTCCAGGGGGAGCTAATGAAAAACTGTTTTTT.

The DNA of the CDR3 is TGTGCCAGCAGCTTAACGGGAAGGGGAGGGAACTACGAGCAGTACTTC. This gives the protein CASSLTGRGGNYEQYF. V and J are TRBV7-3 and TRBJ2-7; the match to TRBD2 covers 7 bases. Germline CDR1 SGHTA, CDR2 FQGTGA. This CDR3 is built from 16 residues. J was trimmed by 3 bases and V by 0 bases; bases with no gene match: 8.

V is TRBV7-2 and J is TRBJ1-1, with D perhaps TRBD1 (6 bases). This CDR3 region has 14 residues. The germline gives CDR1 SGHTA, CDR2 FQGNSA. V was cut by 7 bases and J by 1 base, with 13 bases left in between. The CDR3 DNA is TGTGCCAGCAAACAGGGTCGAAGGAACACTGAAGCTTTCTTT. It encodes CASKQGRRNTEAFF.

V and J are TRBV30 and TRBJ2-1; 16 nucleotides agree with TRBD2. The CDR3 is made up of 14 amino acids. Germline assignment: CDR1 GTSNPN and CDR2 SVGIG (reference sequence). Here the CDR3 reads CAGTSGRDYNEQFF. CDR3 in DNA: TGTGCGGGGACTAGCGGGAGGGATTACAATGAGCAGTTCTTC.

CDR3 sequence: CASSLGDYGYTF. In DNA form, the CDR3 reads TGCGCCAGCAGCTTAGGGGACTATGGCTACACCTTC. The chain joins TRBV5-1 to TRBJ1-2, with D possibly being TRBD1 (5 bases). Germline lookup yields CDR1 SGHRS and CDR2 YFSETQ. Between the trimmed V and J ends, which lost 2 bases and 3 bases, there was a span of 5 bases. This CDR3 has 12 residues.

The V gene is TRBV29-1, the J gene TRBJ2-1, with a tentative D call TRBD2 (6 bases). The CDR3 is 10 residues long. Germline values: CDR1 SQVTM, CDR2 ANQGSEA. The V gene lost 3 bases and the J gene lost 13 bases, with 10 bases spanning the gap. CDR3 sequence (DNA): TGCAGCGTTGACTGGGAGGAACAGTTCTTC. It is translated as CSVDWEEQFF.

This clone was counted a single time. The CDR3 DNA sequence: TGTGCCAGCAGCTACGACCGGGCGACCGGTGGGAGGGAAAAAGCTTTCTTT. Translating gives CASSYDRATGGREKAFF. The chain uses TRBV7-8 and TRBJ1-1; D uncertain. CDR1 SGHVS and CDR2 FQNEAQ come from the germline V gene. V was pared by 4 bases and J by 9 bases, with 27 bases between. CDR3 length: 17 amino acids.

The chain has TRBV2 and TRBJ2-1, with D perhaps TRBD1 or TRBD2 (6 bases each). The CDR3 covers 11 residues. V was pared by 10 bases and J by 11 bases, with 15 bases between. Germline-derived CDR1 and CDR2 are SNHLY and FYNNEI. For the CDR3, the DNA is TGTGCCACCGAGGGGGGCAGGAAGCAGTTCTTC. Its translation: CATEGGRKQFF.

The V and J genes are TRBV7-2 and TRBJ2-6; D unresolved. Germline V gene data show CDR1 as SGHTA and CDR2 as FQGNSA. V was trimmed by 1 base and J by 0 bases, leaving 4 bases between them. The CDR3 spans 15 residues. CDR3 nucleotides: TGTGCCAGCAGCTTAGTCAGCTCTGGGGCCAACGTCCTGACTTTC. Its protein is CASSLVSSGANVLTF.

This rearrangement joins TRBV4-2 to TRBJ1-2, with TRBD1 matching 8 bases. V dropped 0 bases and J dropped 8; count of bases not matched to a gene: 17. The CDR3 totals 18 residues. CDR1 is LGHNA, CDR2 YNFKEQ, per germline. This CDR3 is CASSQDGDRGSLMEGYTF. The CDR3 region has the DNA TGTGCCAGCAGCCAAGATGGAGACAGGGGATCCCTGATGGAGGGCTACACCTTC.

The chain links TRBV9 to TRBJ2-7; 7 nucleotides agree with TRBD1. Per the germline V gene, CDR1 is SGDLS and CDR2 is YYNGEE. The junction had 6 bases not matched to a gene; V was cut back by 0 bases and J by 3 bases. CDR3 length: 15 amino acids. CDR3 residues: CASSVEWDRRYEQYF. The CDR3 coding sequence is TGTGCCAGCAGCGTAGAGTGGGACAGACGCTACGAGCAGTACTTC.

This rearrangement joins TRBV6-5 to TRBJ1-1, with unresolved D. V was trimmed by 5 bases and J by 1 base, leaving 11 bases between them. Germline CDR1 and CDR2: MNHEY and SVGAGI. The CDR3 is 14 residues long. CDR3 residues: CASSEGLENTEAFF. For the CDR3, the DNA is TGTGCCAGCAGTGAAGGTCTAGAGAACACTGAAGCTTTCTTT.

The chain combines TRBV5-6 with TRBJ2-7; 7 nucleotides align to TRBD1. The CDR3 runs 13 residues. The germline V gene has CDR1 SGHDT and CDR2 YYEEEE. With 5 bases clipped from V and 6 bases from J, the junction kept 8 bases outside the gene matches. The CDR3 region is CASSTGVRSEQYF. CDR3 coding DNA: TGTGCCAGCAGTACAGGGGTTCGTAGCGAGCAGTACTTC.

The V call is TRBV6-5, the J call TRBJ2-7; D is perhaps TRBD1 (7 bases). Germline lookup yields CDR1 MNHEY and CDR2 SVGAGI. The V end was cut by 10 bases, the J end by 2 bases, with 18 bases between. The CDR3 consists of 14 residues. The chain's CDR3 is CATGRGTATYEQYF. The DNA for the CDR3 is TGTGCCACCGGACGGGGGACAGCGACCTACGAGCAGTACTTC.

The chain carries TRBV6-5 and TRBJ2-2; D perhaps matches TRBD1 (6 bases). Between the trimmed V and J ends, which lost 5 bases and 2 bases, there was a span of 9 bases. This CDR3 has 14 residues. CDR1 and CDR2 from the germline V gene are MNHEY and SVGAGI. Here the CDR3 reads CASSPGHNTGELFF. In nucleotides, the CDR3 is TGTGCCAGCAGTCCGGGACACAACACCGGGGAGCTGTTTTTT.

The V gene is TRBV7-8, the J gene TRBJ1-2, with no clear D. V lost 0 bases, J lost 7 bases, and 12 bases lay in between. Germline V gives CDR1 SGHVS, CDR2 FQNEAQ. CDR3 length equals 14 residues. The CDR3 is CASSLALGLPGYTF. The CDR3 region has the DNA TGTGCCAGCAGCTTAGCCCTGGGCCTCCCTGGCTACACCTTC. The entire variable domain, with the rest obtained from reference TRBV7-8 and TRBJ1-2, is as follows: GAGVSQSPRYKVAKRGQDVALRCDPISGHVSLFWYQQALGQGPEFLTYFQNEAQLDKSGLPSDRFFAERPEGSVSTLKIQRTQQEDSAVYLCASSLALGLPGYTFGSGTRLTVV.

The chain couples TRBV7-9 to TRBJ2-3; 9 positions match TRBD2. V was clipped by 5 bases and J by 1 base; unmatched bases: 13. CDR1 is SEHNR and CDR2 is FQNEAQ in the germline V gene (reference sequence). The CDR3 sequence is 18 residues long. Here the CDR3 DNA reads TGTGCCAGCAGCCGAACCCGGACTAGCGATATTGGCACAGATACGCAGTATTTT. It codes for CASSRTRTSDIGTDTQYF.

The chain carries TRBV19 and TRBJ2-7, with 9 positions matching TRBD1. V was clipped by 9 bases and J by 5 bases; unmatched bases: 14. This CDR3 is built from 15 residues. The V gene's germline CDR1 is LNHDA and CDR2 SQIVND (reference sequence). CDR3 sequence reads: CASALKGQGQHEQYF. CDR3 bases: TGTGCCAGCGCACTAAAGGGACAGGGCCAACACGAGCAGTACTTC.

The rearrangement links TRBV4-1 to TRBJ2-2, with D unresolved. Germline V lookup: CDR1 MGHRA, CDR2 YSYEKL. The CDR3 totals 12 residues. V lost 2 bases and J lost 5, with 3 bases in between. The CDR3 region has the DNA TGCGCCAGCAGCCAACCGACCGGGGAGCTGTTTTTT. Protein sequence: CASSQPTGELFF.

The chain uses TRBV6-4 and TRBJ2-7; no firm D call. V was trimmed by 0 bases and J by 4 bases, leaving 10 bases between them. Germline-derived CDR1 and CDR2 are MRHNA and SNTAGT. The length of the CDR3 is 14 residues. The CDR3 sequence is CASSDSVNRYEQYF. CDR3 DNA sequence: TGTGCCAGCAGTGACTCAGTCAACCGTTACGAGCAGTACTTC.

V gene TRBV29-1 combines with J gene TRBJ2-1, with 13 bases identical to TRBD2. The V gene end was trimmed by 3 bases and the J gene end by 9 bases; junction bases not matched to a gene: 5. The V gene's germline CDR1 is SQVTM and CDR2 ANQGSEA. The CDR3 runs 14 residues. In nucleotides, the CDR3 is TGCAGCGTTGAGGGACTAGCGGGACAGAGTGAGCAGTTCTTC. It encodes CSVEGLAGQSEQFF.

The chain couples TRBV7-8 to TRBJ1-1; perhaps TRBD1 as D (5 bases). Looked up from germline, CDR1 is SGHVS and CDR2 is FQNEAQ. There are 15 residues in the CDR3. V lost 3 bases, J lost 3 bases, and 14 bases lay in between. Here the CDR3 DNA reads TGTGCCAGCAGCTTTAACAGGTATATCGACACTGAAGCTTTCTTT. Encoded protein: CASSFNRYIDTEAFF.

The gene calls are TRBV5-4 and TRBJ1-5; the match to TRBD1 covers 8 bases. J lost 6 bases, V lost 4 bases, and 12 bases had no gene match. From germline, CDR1 is SGHNT and CDR2 YYREEE (reference sequence). The CDR3 totals 16 residues. The CDR3 spells CASSTGQVKRAQPQHF. The CDR3 nucleotides are TGTGCCAGCAGCACGGGACAGGTCAAGCGGGCTCAGCCCCAGCATTTT.

This sequence joins TRBV28 and TRBJ1-6; D not resolved. Germline V lookup: CDR1 MDHEN, CDR2 SYDVKM. The germline V and J ends were trimmed by 6 bases and 10 bases, with 16 bases remaining between them. This CDR3 comprises 14 residues. The CDR3 here is CASSPSGGVSPLHF. The CDR3 region has the DNA TGTGCCAGCAGCCCGTCGGGAGGAGTGTCACCCCTCCACTTT. Combining the CDR3 with reference TRBV28 and TRBJ1-6 gives the whole variable domain DVKVTQSSRYLVKRTGEKVFLECVQDMDHENMFWYRQDPGLGLRLIYFSYDVKMKEKGDIPEGYSVSREKKERFSLILESASTNQTSMYLCASSPSGGVSPLHFGNGTRLTVT.

The chain combines TRBV5-6 with TRBJ2-7; 15 bases are a match to TRBD2. The CDR3 spans 18 residues. Germline trimming cut 3 bases from V and 3 bases from J; bases unmatched to any gene: 10. CDR1 SGHDT and CDR2 YYEEEE come from the germline V gene. Written as DNA, the CDR3 is TGTGCCAGCAGCTCGGGACTAGCGGGAGGATGGGCGGGCTACGAGCAGTACTTC. This codes for CASSSGLAGGWAGYEQYF.

The rearrangement links TRBV10-1 to TRBJ2-7; 8 nucleotides match TRBD2. J gave up 12 bases and V 3 bases, and 4 bases lay outside the gene matches. Germline assignment: CDR1 WNHNN and CDR2 SYGVQD (reference sequence). This CDR3 has 11 residues. CDR3 bases: TGCGCCAGCAGTGATAGCGGGAAGGCGTACTTC. Its protein is CASSDSGKAYF.

The chain carries TRBV6-6 and TRBJ2-5, with D unresolved. The germline CDR1 and CDR2 sequences are MNHNY and SVGAGI (reference sequence). V gave up 4 bases and J gave up 0 bases, with 3 bases separating them. The CDR3 extends over 12 amino acids. The CDR3 loop reads CASSSYQETQYF. DNA for the CDR3: TGTGCCAGCAGTTCGTACCAAGAGACCCAGTACTTC.